This T cell receptor (beta chain) was found in a study of regulatory T cells in long-lasting Graves disease listed by TCRdb under 2021. Regarding the complete study: Patients with newly diagnosed Graves' disease had been on antithyroid drugs for under 3 months. Peripheral blood TCR sequencing and RNA sequencing compared persistent Graves' disease patients with newly diagnosed Graves' disease patients. The study took place in China and was registered as a clinical trial. A total of around 35 samples underwent TCR sequencing: 13 from persistent and about 20 from newly diagnosed Graves' disease patients.

This clonotype was seen only once. Its antigen is currently not known. There are no base qualities to consult, and no much larger clone falls within one base. A read on its own is weak evidence. General study outcomes and caveats: The authors acknowledged the small sample size as a limitation that may reduce accuracy. A larger number of public clonotypes was shared among persistent patients (fewer than 3,000) than among newly diagnosed patients (around 870). Because the primary lesion, thyroid tissue, could not be accessed, the study looked at peripheral blood alone. Persistent disease showed preferential use of TRBV28, TRBJ1-2 and TRBJ2-5, whereas newly diagnosed disease favored TRBV20-1 and TRBJ2-1. Compared with newly diagnosed patients, persistent Graves' disease patients had lower TCR Shannon entropy and fewer highly expanded clones, which suggests clonal expansion. Sequencing and analysis were restricted to the TCR beta chain.

Inclusive of the bounding cysteine and phenylalanine, the CDR3 is 15 residues long. The retained sequence is limited to the CDR3, 45 bases, with the frame set at the first base. V loses 5 bases, J loses 5 bases, and the germline ends lie 18 bases apart. In the germline V gene, CDR1 corresponds to SGHRS and CDR2 to YFSETQ. Read against the paper, the sample's time point label means: newly diagnosed GD, antithyroid drugs for less than 3 months. For both TCR sequencing and RNA sequencing, RNA was extracted from PBMCs in TRIzol. Graves' disease was diagnosed according to American Thyroid Association guidelines. Patients were recruited from an endocrinology department in Xi'an, China. From each patient, about 8.9 milliliters of peripheral blood was collected into an EDTA anticoagulant tube. Ficoll Paque Plus density gradient separation was used to isolate PBMCs, and no additional T cell sorting was done. An Agilent 2100 Bioanalyzer and agarose gel were used to assess RNA quality, and a NanoDrop 2000 was used to measure RNA concentration.

Receptor libraries were prepared by multiplex PCR. Sequencing used an Illumina HiSeq 4000. iRepertoire HTBI primers and Arm-PCR amplification of CDR3 regions were used to construct TCR beta libraries. Before sequencing, the PCR products underwent gel purification. Processing in the source paper ran as follows. A total of roughly 67 TRBV and some 13 TRBJ segments were identified across samples and were used for gene usage analysis of CDR3 amino acid clonotypes. COPE and FqMerger were used to merge filtered high-quality paired reads into contigs. BLAST was used to align contigs to the IMGT TRBV, TRBD and TRBJ reference genes, and CDR3 was defined following IMGT. Highly expanded clones were defined as clonotypes with a frequency above 0.1%. Shannon entropy was used to measure repertoire diversity, and the Gini coefficient was used to measure V-J evenness. A clonotype was considered public if more than one individual shared it. In TCRdb, the public reads were trimmed at Q25 with fastp and aligned with MiXCR, with productive beta chains retained. Rows are combined by CDR3 protein, so each entry shows the most common genes and DNA. What appears here as the V and J calls and clone size reflects TCRdb's work, not the paper's. For this sample the table gives about 440,000 distinct CDR3 sequences, of which more than 13% were detected only once. The ten largest clones capture over 15% of the sample.

The same data also went into a second study, on T cells in Graves' hyperthyroidism and ophthalmopathy. Drawing on the second study: Graves' hyperthyroidism was defined as stable when no progression to ophthalmopathy occurred over 18 months of follow-up. The hyperthyroidism patients were between 18 and 65 years old and newly diagnosed, with a disease duration of less than 2 months. The study excluded patients with uncontrolled infections, other autoimmune diseases, pregnancy or lactation. Diagnoses were established on the basis of clinical symptoms, serum thyroxine and TRAb, thyroid ultrasound, and orbital computed tomography. The first round of RT-PCR for the TCR CDR3 was performed with the HTBI primer set and the Qiagen OneStep RT-PCR kit. Most expanded thyroid clonotypes (frequency above 0.001) were also detected in blood, suggesting blood repertoires may reflect thyroid immune responses. A 13 V-J signature model separated ophthalmopathy from stable hyperthyroidism, with about 88% sensitivity and 81.08% specificity in cross-validation and 80%/75% in testing. In validation, the model predicted progression to ophthalmopathy with 60% to 71% sensitivity and less than 80% specificity, a median of roughly seven months before onset. To identify TCR V-J signatures that set the groups apart, the researchers used a discovery cohort of 100 or so patients, made up of roughly 40 with Graves' ophthalmopathy and about 55 with stable Graves' hyperthyroidism. Prospective prediction of ophthalmopathy was tested in an independent validation cohort consisting of some 18 hyperthyroidism patients and more than 15 patients who later progressed to ophthalmopathy. The 100 or so discovery patients were randomly split 7:3 into training and test sets. In addition, the study compared T-cell repertoires in thyroid tissue and in blood from roughly 6 Graves' hyperthyroidism patients. Following sampling, methimazole starting at 30 mg daily was given to hyperthyroidism patients, and high-dose intravenous methylprednisolone was given to ophthalmopathy patients. The libraries were constructed in a second round of multiplex PCR and then size-selected and purified. The libraries were sequenced on an Illumina HiSeq2000 using paired-end 100 bp reads. SOAPnuke was used to process the raw data, throwing out any read that contained adapters or uncalled bases, had a mean Phred below 15, or lacked an exact constant-primer or identifier match. COPE v1.2.5 was used to merge high-quality paired reads, and clonotypes were defined as unique nucleotide sequences. MiTCR v1.1 was used to align clonotypes to the IMGT TRBV, TRBD and TRBJ reference segments. Only V-J combinations with frequency above 0.0001, covering roughly 99% of repertoires, were analysed. The TCS score was defined as F50 (clonal expansion) divided by E x V (chaos), with BLOSUM62-based TCRdist calculated between CDR3 peptides within each V-J. Welch's t-statistics and random forest reduced 450 to 600 V-J features to 10 to 15, which were used in a naive Bayes classifier (R e1071). Sample size was not statistically predetermined, and blinding of investigators to group allocation was not performed. The paper describes TCR Vbeta CDR3 sequencing of around 130 peripheral blood samples, made up of approximately 40 ophthalmopathy patients, 70 to 75 hyperthyroidism patients and 17 progressor patients.

The specimen comprised peripheral blood mononuclear cells (PBMCs), sampled at new diagnosis, from a patient treated with antithyroid drugs. The rearranged segments are TRBV5-1 and TRBJ2-3, and perhaps TRBD1 as D gene, on 6 matching bases. This clonotype was sampled from a woman in her thirties with Graves disease. Donor details come from another sample of the same person, matched by shared clones. The sequenced DNA: TGCGCCAGCAGTACAAGTTGGAAGGGGGTAGATACGCAGTATTTT. Its protein reads: CASSTSWKGVDTQYF. The CDR3 plus the reference TRBV5-1 and TRBJ2-3 genes for the other parts give the full variable domain: KAGVTQTPRYLIKTRGQQVTLSCSPISGHRSVSWYQQTPGQGLQFLFEYFSETQRNKGNFPGRFSGRQFSNSRSEMNVSTLELGDSALYLCASSTSWKGVDTQYFGPGTRLTVL.